These T cell receptor beta chains were read from a single sample in a study of monozygotic twins with inflammatory bowel disease. TCRdb reprocessed the 5' RACE reads and stores each CDR3 protein as one record, lacking DNA. The record lists some 200,000 distinct CDR3 sequences, of which the ten most abundant hold approximately 1.5%. Sequencing was performed on blood. The receptors shown here come from a human donor with ulcerative colitis or Crohn's disease, or a healthy co-twin of an affected twin (not recorded which). The CDR3 runs from the conserved cysteine through the conserved F or W.

j_call v_call cdr3_aa
TRBJ2-7 TRBV27 CASSLIGTNSYEQYF
TRBJ2-5 TRBV27 CASRPTGSWETQYF
TRBJ2-1 TRBV7-8 CASSKRGDRSYNEQFF
TRBJ2-7 TRBV6-1 CASSDSGGAYEQYF
TRBJ2-2 TRBV18 CASSPTQGLTGELFF
TRBJ2-1 TRBV12-3/TRBV12-4 CASSPVGGSYEQFF
TRBJ1-2 TRBV2 CASRATGIGGYTF
TRBJ1-1 TRBV7-9 CASSQQMNTEAFF
TRBJ2-7 TRBV5-1 CASSLTPGQKYYEQYF
TRBJ2-3 TRBV7-3 CASSQHRTDTQYF
TRBJ1-2 TRBV6-1 CASSERPGQTAAGGYTF
TRBJ2-2 TRBV29-1 CSSRSRGNGELFF
TRBJ2-1 TRBV4-1 CASSLPTLYNEQFF
TRBJ2-6 TRBV5-1 CASTDVSSGANVLTF
TRBJ1-5 TRBV27 CASSYGAVGQPQHF
TRBJ1-2 TRBV12-3/TRBV12-4 CASKTGESGYTF
TRBJ2-2 TRBV15 CATSSEIRGTLDTGELFF
TRBJ1-2 TRBV7-9 CASSPQGARGYTF
TRBJ1-4 TRBV20-1 CSAGAGLDEKLFF
TRBJ2-7 TRBV19 CASSIRDRGYEQYF
TRBJ1-6 TRBV20-1 CSASSTGGNNSPLHF
TRBJ2-7 TRBV7-9 CASSFTAETYEQYF
TRBJ1-3 TRBV7-2 CASSLSRAHTIYF
TRBJ2-5 TRBV11-2 CASSLGGLGTQYF
TRBJ1-1 TRBV2 CANQQGAFTEAFF
TRBJ2-7 TRBV5-1 CASSFTSGGPGEQYF
TRBJ2-5 TRBV20-1 CSTEGPEETQYF
TRBJ2-7 TRBV5-1 CASALGTGGVLHEQYF
TRBJ2-4 TRBV20-1 CSARDLAGQGSGNIQYF
TRBJ2-3 TRBV6-1 CASSPSRGLAPDTQYF
TRBJ2-5 TRBV7-8 CASSLQAGRETQYF
TRBJ1-6 TRBV3-1 CASSTTGVNSPLHF
TRBJ2-3 TRBV6-1 CASSLSRDAGDTQYF
TRBJ2-7 TRBV28 CASSFITGGFDEQYF
TRBJ1-4 TRBV7-9 CASSPVGGEKLFF
TRBJ2-3 TRBV7-9 CASSVRQIITDTQYF
TRBJ1-1 TRBV6-5 CASSYSTVSRFGTEAFF
TRBJ2-7 TRBV5-1 CASREQYEQYF
TRBJ2-5 TRBV14 CASKQGVGETQYF
TRBJ1-4 TRBV12-3/TRBV12-4 CASSFETGYEKLFF
TRBJ2-7 TRBV5-1 CASSFRGSEEQYF
TRBJ2-1 TRBV6-1 CASSVGREYNEQFF
TRBJ2-5 TRBV19 CASSIMGQQYQETQYF
TRBJ1-3 TRBV18 CASRGPEESSGNTIYF
TRBJ2-2 TRBV5-1 CASSLYGELFF
TRBJ2-1 TRBV19 CASSLIADGGNEQFF
TRBJ2-7 TRBV7-9 CASSLGNRFYEQYF
TRBJ2-3 TRBV18 CASSPSPRGQPSTDTQYF
TRBJ2-7 TRBV5-6 CASSGIDRRNEQYF
TRBJ1-1 TRBV18 CASSPEAASKGKAFF
TRBJ1-1 TRBV27 CASSFRDSTEAFF
TRBJ1-2 TRBV20-1 CSARGGNYGYTF